In its sample, the clone carrying this T cell receptor beta chain was seen a few times. Investigators reverse transcribed all isolated RNA, so they sequenced expressed TCRB transcripts. Mean read depth for naive, central memory and regulatory T cell samples was approximately 3.57 million reads. Assay: immunoSEQ multiplex PCR; the TCRdb copy retains only in-frame clones and omits some. The data hold 150,000 or so clones, with about a tenth observed a single time. Trimming took 2 bases from V and 2 from J; bases not matched to a gene: 9. Germline V gene sequence: CDR1 SGHTA, CDR2 FQGNSA. This CDR3 is 17 amino acids long. The data were taken from a study of beta chain features in type 1 diabetes.

Sequencing was done on a sample of central memory CD4+ T cells from blood. V and J are TRBV7-2 and TRBJ2-3, with 8 bases that match TRBD2. The origin of this receptor is a man younger than 35 in good health. CDR3 sequence (DNA): TGTGCCAGCAGCTTAAACCAGCGGGGGTCCATCACAGATACGCAGTATTTT. As protein: CASSLNQRGSITDTQYF.